This entry describes one T cell receptor (beta chain). In the original workflow: Nucleated cell number was recorded as an estimate derived from reference gene primer amplification. The repertoire was sequenced with immunoSEQ multiplex PCR; TCRdb's copy has only in-frame clones and lacks some. V and J calls and clone size are those listed in that table; D and trimming were worked out from the DNA. The sample shows 110,000 or so clones, 80% to 90% of them seen only once. The trim removed 3 bases at V and 2 bases at J, leaving 5 bases unmatched. This CDR3 is built from 15 residues. The germline CDR1 and CDR2 sequences are SEHNR and FQNEAQ (reference sequence). The data derive from a study of blood T cell repertoires in COVID-19. Study information: COVID-19 samples, acute and convalescent, were from the United States, Italy and Spain.

The rearrangement links TRBV7-9 to TRBJ2-7, with TRBD1 matching over 9 bases. The sample was peripheral blood. This TCR was sampled from a human donor in a cohort sampled during active COVID-19. This CDR3 reads CASSLPGQGTYEQYF. CDR3 coding DNA: TGTGCCAGCAGCTTGCCGGGACAGGGAACCTACGAGCAGTACTTC. The complete variable domain, with remaining parts taken from reference TRBV7-9 and TRBJ2-7, reads DTGVSQNPRHKITKRGQNVTFRCDPISEHNRLYWYRQTLGQGPEFLTYFQNEAQLEKSRLLSDRFSAERPKGSFSTLEIQRTEQGDSAMYLCASSLPGQGTYEQYFGPGTRLTVT.